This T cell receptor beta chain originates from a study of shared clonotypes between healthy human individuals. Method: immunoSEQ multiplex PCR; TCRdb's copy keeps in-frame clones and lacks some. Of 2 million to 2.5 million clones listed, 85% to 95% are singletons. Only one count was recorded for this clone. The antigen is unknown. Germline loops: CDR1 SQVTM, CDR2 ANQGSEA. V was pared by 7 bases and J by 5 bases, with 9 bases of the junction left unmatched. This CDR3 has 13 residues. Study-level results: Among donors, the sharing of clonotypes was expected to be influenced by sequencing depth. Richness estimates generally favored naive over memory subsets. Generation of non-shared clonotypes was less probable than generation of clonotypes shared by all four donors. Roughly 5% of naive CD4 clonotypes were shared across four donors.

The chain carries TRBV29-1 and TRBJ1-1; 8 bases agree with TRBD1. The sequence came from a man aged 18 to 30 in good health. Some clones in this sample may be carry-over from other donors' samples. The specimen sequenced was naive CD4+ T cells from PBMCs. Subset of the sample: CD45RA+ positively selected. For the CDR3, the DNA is TGCAGCGCCTGGACAGGGAGTAGTACTGAAGCTTTCTTT. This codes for CSAWTGSSTEAFF.